The 27 T cell receptor beta chains below were found in one sample sequenced in a study of blood T cell repertoires in COVID-19. Generated by immunoSEQ multiplex PCR, the TCRdb table keeps only in-frame clones and is missing some. The sample consists of more than 300,000 clones, 80% to 90% of them appearing once. What was sequenced was peripheral blood. These TCRs come from a woman in her 30s with COVID-19, enrolled during active disease.

This sequence joins TRBV9 and TRBJ2-5; unclear D gene. The V and J ends lost 0 bases and 1 base respectively, with 13 bases between them. CDR3 length: 16 amino acids. Germline lookup yields CDR1 SGDLS and CDR2 YYNGEE. Written as DNA, the CDR3 is TGTGCCAGCAGCGTAGGTTCAGTCACTATCCAAGAGACCCAGTACTTC. Encoded protein: CASSVGSVTIQETQYF.

CDR3 protein: CASSQTGTGAYNEQFF. The CDR3 coding sequence is TGTGCCAGCAGCCAAACCGGGACAGGGGCATACAATGAGCAGTTCTTC. The chain combines TRBV4-2 with TRBJ2-1, with 10 bases that match TRBD1. V shed 2 bases and J 4 bases; nucleotides not matched to a gene: 5. The CDR3 has 16 residues. CDR1 is LGHNA, CDR2 YNFKEQ, per germline.

This chain joins TRBV2 and TRBJ2-5; possibly TRBD2 for D (5 bases). Trimming pared 4 bases from V and 4 bases from J, leaving 13 bases between. There are 14 residues in the CDR3. The germline gives CDR1 SNHLY, CDR2 FYNNEI. This CDR3 reads CASSASLRAETQYF. CDR3 sequence (DNA): TGTGCCAGCAGTGCGAGCCTGAGGGCAGAGACCCAGTACTTC.

The chain joins TRBV29-1 to TRBJ1-2; weak D call: TRBD1 (5 bases). The CDR3 contains 13 residues. From germline, CDR1 is SQVTM and CDR2 ANQGSEA. Trimming removed 0 bases at V and 4 bases at J, with 9 bases between. In nucleotides, the CDR3 is TGCAGCGTTGAAGATCCCCAGGGCTATGGCTACACCTTC. It is translated as CSVEDPQGYGYTF.

J is TRBJ2-7 and V is TRBV7-2; 10 positions agree with TRBD2. Looked up from germline, CDR1 is SGHTA and CDR2 is FQGNSA. CDR3 size: 15 residues. Trimming removed 2 bases from V and 3 bases from J; junction bases left unmatched: 4. The CDR3 nucleotides read TGTGCCAGCAGCTTAAGAGCGGGAGGGTACTACGAGCAGTACTTC. Its translation: CASSLRAGGYYEQYF.

The rearrangement links TRBV10-1 to TRBJ2-5; no clear D gene. Germline V lookup: CDR1 WNHNN, CDR2 SYGVQD (reference sequence). V was cut by 0 bases and J by 1 base, with 9 bases left in between. The CDR3 spans 15 residues. For the CDR3, the DNA is TGCGCCAGCAGTGAGTCGGCAAACCCCCAAGAGACCCAGTACTTC. It translates to CASSESANPQETQYF.

V and J are TRBV15 and TRBJ2-7, with 9 bases identical to TRBD2. This CDR3 is built from 16 residues. Germline V lookup: CDR1 LNHNV, CDR2 YYDKDF (reference sequence). Trimming cost V 0 bases and J 1 base; bases outside gene matches: 4. CDR3 region: CATSREAGGGSYEQYF. Written as DNA, the CDR3 is TGTGCCACCAGCAGAGAAGCGGGAGGCGGGTCCTACGAGCAGTACTTC.

This rearrangement joins TRBV7-3 to TRBJ2-2; D uncertain. This CDR3 is 13 amino acids long. The germline V gene has CDR1 SGHTA and CDR2 FQGTGA. V lost 5 bases and J lost 4, with 8 bases in between. This CDR3 reads CASSHSSTGELFF. As DNA, the CDR3 is TGTGCCAGCAGCCACAGTAGCACCGGGGAGCTGTTTTTT.

The chain joins TRBV7-2 to TRBJ2-7, with unresolved D. The CDR3 has 14 amino acids. V dropped 5 bases and J dropped 0 bases, with 11 bases sitting between them. Per germline, CDR1 SGHTA and CDR2 FQGNSA. CDR3 protein: CASSPLASSYEQYF. The DNA for the CDR3 is TGTGCCAGCAGCCCGTTAGCTAGCTCCTACGAGCAGTACTTC.

This chain joins TRBV11-2 and TRBJ1-4; D may be TRBD1 (5 bases). V dropped 4 bases and J dropped 4 bases, with 13 bases sitting between them. Germline CDR1 reads SGHAT; CDR2 reads FQNNGV. The CDR3 covers 15 residues. This CDR3 is CASSSRDYNNEKLFF. The CDR3 nucleotides read TGTGCCAGCAGCTCACGGGACTACAATAATGAAAAACTGTTTTTT. The variable domain in full, completed from reference TRBV11-2 and TRBJ1-4, reads EAGVAQSPRYKIIEKRQSVAFWCNPISGHATLYWYQQILGQGPKLLIQFQNNGVVDDSQLPKDRFSAERLKGVDSTLKIQPAKLEDSAVYLCASSSRDYNNEKLFFGSGTQLSVL.

The chain recombines TRBV5-1 with TRBJ1-5; no firm D call. This CDR3 contains 14 residues. V was pared by 0 bases and J by 6 bases, with 10 bases between. Germline CDR1 is SGHRS and CDR2 is YFSETQ. The CDR3 loop is CASSLAEFGQPQHF. For the CDR3, the DNA is TGCGCCAGCAGCTTGGCGGAGTTCGGTCAGCCCCAGCATTTT.

The CDR3 DNA follows: TGTGCCAGCAGCTTAGTAGCGCGCGCCTACGAGCAGTACTTC. Its translation: CASSLVARAYEQYF. This chain links TRBV13 with TRBJ2-7; TRBD2 might be the D (5 bases). The V end was cut by 1 base, the J end by 2 bases, with 9 bases between. This CDR3 comprises 14 residues. Germline CDR1 reads PRHDT; CDR2 reads FYEKMQ (reference sequence).

V usage is TRBV6-6 and J usage is TRBJ1-1, with TRBD1 matching 9 bases. This CDR3 comprises 15 residues. J was trimmed by 5 bases and V by 2 bases; bases with no gene match: 6. Germline CDR1 and CDR2: MNHNY and SVGAGI (reference sequence). The CDR3 DNA follows: TGTGCCAGCAGTTACACGACAGGGGGTTTGACTGAAGCTTTCTTT. Protein sequence: CASSYTTGGLTEAFF.

This clone was detected a few times. The chain is built from TRBV7-8 and TRBJ1-1; D is unclear. The CDR3 extends over 14 amino acids. Germline assignment: CDR1 SGHVS and CDR2 FQNEAQ. The germline V and J ends were trimmed by 4 bases and 8 bases, with 17 bases remaining between them. The CDR3: CASSSQTAVTEAFF. DNA for the CDR3: TGTGCCAGCAGCTCCCAGACGGCGGTAACCGAAGCTTTCTTT.

This chain links TRBV5-8 with TRBJ2-7; no reliable D call. The CDR3 length is 12 residues. The germline gives CDR1 SGHTS, CDR2 YDEGEE. Trimming removed 2 bases from V and 3 bases from J, with 6 bases in between. In nucleotides, the CDR3 is TGTGCCAGCAGCTTCTCTTTCTACGAGCAGTACTTC. Translated, it gives CASSFSFYEQYF.

This sequence joins TRBV5-4 and TRBJ2-3, with D unresolved. The V end lost 4 bases, the J end lost 4 bases, and 7 bases lay between the germline ends. Germline V lookup: CDR1 SGHNT, CDR2 YYREEE (reference sequence). The CDR3 length is 12 residues. The CDR3 sequence: CASSAPPDTQYF. In nucleotides, the CDR3 is TGTGCCAGCAGCGCGCCCCCAGATACGCAGTATTTT.

The J gene is TRBJ2-7, the V gene TRBV5-5; 7 bases are shared with TRBD1. The germline V gene encodes CDR1 SGHKS and CDR2 YYEKEE (reference sequence). After removal of 4 bases from V and 5 bases from J, the junction contained 18 bases not matched to a gene. The CDR3 consists of 17 residues. The CDR3 protein is CASSPTGTATRLDEQYF. The CDR3 DNA reads as TGTGCCAGCAGCCCAACCGGGACAGCCACCCGGCTGGACGAGCAGTACTTC.

The chain carries TRBV6-5 and TRBJ2-2; D might be TRBD2 (5 bases). Trimming stripped 5 bases from V and 1 base from J, with 11 bases between. Per the germline V gene, CDR1 is MNHEY and CDR2 is SVGAGI. CDR3 length: 15 amino acids. CDR3: CASSRGLMNTGELFF. The DNA for the CDR3 is TGTGCCAGCAGTCGTGGACTTATGAACACCGGGGAGCTGTTTTTT.

The chain is built from TRBV25-1 and TRBJ2-2, with 9 bases fitting TRBD1. The CDR3 consists of 16 residues. Trimming took 1 base from V and 5 from J; bases not matched to a gene: 5. Looked up from germline, CDR1 is MGHDK and CDR2 is SYGVNS. CDR3 in DNA: TGTGCCAGCAGTGAATCGGGGACAGGGAGAACCGGGGAGCTGTTTTTT. Its protein is CASSESGTGRTGELFF.

This sequence joins TRBV27 and TRBJ2-7; D gene unclear. CDR3 length: 13 residues. V lost 3 bases and J lost 2, with 8 bases in between. CDR1 and CDR2 (germline): MNHEY, SMNVEV (reference sequence). In DNA, the CDR3 is TGTGCCAGCAGTTTTAGTTCCACCTACGAGCAGTACTTC. Residues: CASSFSSTYEQYF.

This chain links TRBV14 with TRBJ1-4; D remains ambiguous. CDR3 length: 15 amino acids. V was pared by 0 bases and J by 8 bases, with 13 bases between. The germline V gene has CDR1 SGHDN and CDR2 FVKESK. The CDR3 DNA is TGTGCCAGCAGCCAAGATCAGTTGGGAGGAGAAAAACTGTTTTTT. Its protein product is CASSQDQLGGEKLFF.

This rearrangement joins TRBV5-6 to TRBJ1-5; weak D call: TRBD1 (5 bases). This CDR3 is built from 15 residues. Per the germline V gene, CDR1 is SGHDT and CDR2 is YYEEEE. Between the trimmed V and J ends, which lost 0 bases and 0 bases, there was a span of 7 bases. CDR3 in amino acids: CASSLGGLSNQPQHF. The CDR3 coding sequence is TGTGCCAGCAGCTTGGGGGGCCTTAGCAATCAGCCCCAGCATTTT.

The chain recombines TRBV3-1 (or the pseudogene TRBV3-2) with TRBJ1-5; D not resolved. Germline loops: CDR1 LGHDT, CDR2 YNNKEL (reference sequence). V was trimmed by 1 base and J by 1 base, leaving 8 bases between them. There are 15 residues in the CDR3. CDR3 in amino acids: CASSQVYKSNQPQHF. CDR3 DNA: TGTGCCAGCAGCCAAGTGTACAAAAGCAATCAGCCCCAGCATTTT.

The chain uses TRBV2 and TRBJ2-2; TRBD1 is a possible D gene (6 bases). V shed 4 bases and J shed 2 bases, with 11 bases lying between them. The germline V gene has CDR1 SNHLY and CDR2 FYNNEI. There are 15 residues in the CDR3. The CDR3 loop is CASSGQGLNTGELFF. The DNA of the CDR3 is TGTGCCAGCAGTGGGCAGGGGCTCAACACCGGGGAGCTGTTTTTT.

V and J are TRBV6-6 and TRBJ2-5; D is possibly TRBD2 (6 bases). Germline V lookup: CDR1 MNHNY, CDR2 SVGAGI (reference sequence). This CDR3 has 13 residues. Deletions cut 7 bases from V and 4 bases from J, with 13 bases between. CDR3 sequence reads: CASKVRGRETQYF. The CDR3 DNA reads as TGTGCCAGCAAGGTACGGGGGAGAGAGACCCAGTACTTC.

The CDR3 loop is CASSPRTSGLPYEQYF. As DNA, the CDR3 is TGTGCCAGTAGTCCAAGGACTAGCGGGTTACCCTACGAGCAGTACTTC. The rearrangement uses TRBV19 and TRBJ2-7; 11 bases agree with TRBD2. Germline values: CDR1 LNHDA, CDR2 SQIVND (reference sequence). V dropped 5 bases and J dropped 2; count of bases not matched to a gene: 8. CDR3 length: 16 amino acids.

The rearrangement links TRBV9 to TRBJ2-7; 10 bases map to TRBD1. The CDR3 is 15 residues long. Losses at the gene ends were 0 bases for V and 5 bases for J; bases not matched to a gene: 5. CDR1 is SGDLS and CDR2 is YYNGEE in the germline V gene. This CDR3 reads CASSVGIGTGDEQYF. In DNA form, the CDR3 reads TGTGCCAGCAGCGTAGGCATCGGGACAGGGGACGAGCAGTACTTC.